Listed here is a single TCR beta chain. The antigen is unknown. No DNA is shown, since the ends of the CDR3 on it are uncertain; the CDR3 is the one TCRdb lists. The data were taken from a study of T cells in Graves' hyperthyroidism and ophthalmopathy. The CDR3 totals 14 residues, both ends included. From germline, CDR1 is SEHNR and CDR2 FQNEAQ (reference sequence). Researchers took RNA transcripts and amplified the TCR beta CDR3 regions from them. A set of HTBI primers served as the primers for a first-round RT-PCR of the TCR CDR3. TCRdb reprocessed the multiplex PCR reads with MiXCR, giving one entry per CDR3 protein. The sample has around 580,000 distinct CDR3 sequences, about 43% seen once. Study conclusions and caveats: Ophthalmopathy cases were set apart from stable hyperthyroidism by a 13 V-J model. In the blood, most expanded thyroid clonotypes above 0.001 appeared as well.

The sample was peripheral blood or thyroid tissue (not recorded which). This clonotype was obtained from a young woman with Graves' hyperthyroidism. This chain links TRBV7-9 with TRBJ2-5; TRBD2, the table's D call, lacks a check against the DNA. CDR3 region: CASICSARDETQYF.